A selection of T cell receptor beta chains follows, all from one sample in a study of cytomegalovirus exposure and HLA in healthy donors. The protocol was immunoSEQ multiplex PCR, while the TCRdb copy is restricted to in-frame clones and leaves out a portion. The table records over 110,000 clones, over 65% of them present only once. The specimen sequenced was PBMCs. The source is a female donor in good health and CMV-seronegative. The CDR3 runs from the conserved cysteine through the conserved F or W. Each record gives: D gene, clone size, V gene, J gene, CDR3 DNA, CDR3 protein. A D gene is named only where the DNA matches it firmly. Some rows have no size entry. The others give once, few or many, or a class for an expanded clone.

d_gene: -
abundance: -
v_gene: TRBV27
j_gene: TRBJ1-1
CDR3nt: TGTGCCAGCAGACGAACAGGGACGCCTAACACTGAAGCTTTCTTT
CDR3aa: CASRRTGTPNTEAFF

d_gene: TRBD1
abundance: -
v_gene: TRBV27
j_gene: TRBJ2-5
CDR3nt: TGTGCCAGCAGTTTATATTTTGGGACAGGGGGCCTAGAGACCCAGTACTTC
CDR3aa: CASSLYFGTGGLETQYF

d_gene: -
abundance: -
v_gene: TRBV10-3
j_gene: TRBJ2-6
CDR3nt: TGTGCCATCAGTGTCGGGGGAGCTGGGGCCAACGTCCTGACTTTC
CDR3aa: CAISVGGAGANVLTF

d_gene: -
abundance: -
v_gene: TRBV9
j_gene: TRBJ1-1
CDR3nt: TGTGCCAGCAGCGTAGGACAGGAGAACACTGAAGCTTTCTTT
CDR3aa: CASSVGQENTEAFF

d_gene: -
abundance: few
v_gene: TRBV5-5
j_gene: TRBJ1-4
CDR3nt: TGTGCCAGCAGCGGGCGAGTGACAACTAATGAAAAACTGTTTTTT
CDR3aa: CASSGRVTTNEKLFF

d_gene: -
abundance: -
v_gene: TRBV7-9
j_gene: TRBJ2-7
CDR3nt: TGTGCCAGCAGTTTACAGGGTTCCGAGCAGTACTTC
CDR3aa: CASSLQGSEQYF

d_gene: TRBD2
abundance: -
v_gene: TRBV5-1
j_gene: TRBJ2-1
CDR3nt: TGCGCCAGCAGCCCAGTGAGCGGGGGGGGTTGGAATGAGCAGTTCTTC
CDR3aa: CASSPVSGGGWNEQFF

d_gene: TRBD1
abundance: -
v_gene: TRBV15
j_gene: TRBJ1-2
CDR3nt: TGTGCCACCAGCAGGGCCGGGACAGGGGGATATGGCTACCCCTTC
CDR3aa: CATSRAGTGGYGYPF

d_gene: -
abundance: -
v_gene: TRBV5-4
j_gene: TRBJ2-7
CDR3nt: TGTGCCAGCAGCTTGGCGGGGGGCGCTTTCAGCTCCTACGAGCAGTACTTC
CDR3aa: CASSLAGGAFSSYEQYF

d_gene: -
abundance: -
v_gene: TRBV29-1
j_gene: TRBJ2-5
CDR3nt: TGCAGCGTTGAAGACACAGGGTTCCAAGAGACCCAGTACTTC
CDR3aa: CSVEDTGFQETQYF

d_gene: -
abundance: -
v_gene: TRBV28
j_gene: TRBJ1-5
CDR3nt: TGTGCCAGCAGTTCGAGTCAGCCCCAGCATTTT
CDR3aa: CASSSSQPQHF